This T cell receptor beta chain was captured in a study of cytomegalovirus exposure and HLA in healthy donors. Notes on the study in general: Whilst most TCR sequences proved rare, a subset of public TCRs occurred across many donors.

The table lists this clone with a few counts. The antigen is undetermined. This CDR3 has 13 residues. Looked up from germline, CDR1 is MNHNS and CDR2 is SASEGT. V shed 8 bases, J shed 3 bases, and the junction held 7 bases outside the gene matches. PCR used 60 Vbeta primers and 13 Jbeta primers. The method was immunoSEQ multiplex PCR; TCRdb's version includes in-frame clones alone and lacks a portion of them. The sample holds about 120,000 clones, 79% seen once. The specimen was PBMCs. The chain couples TRBV6-1 to TRBJ2-7; 7 positions match TRBD1. The source of this sequence is a man aged 25 to 40 in good health and CMV-seropositive. CDR3 sequence: CASGFNRGYEQYF. CDR3 coding DNA: TGTGCCAGCGGATTCAACAGGGGCTACGAGCAGTACTTC.